The 32 T cell receptor beta chains reported below all come from one sample, sequenced in a study of spatial heterogeneity in lung cancer. The time point: sample taken at primary tumor resection. Whole RNA, which was extracted from tumor, nontumor lung tissue or frozen PBMC, was sequenced without any cell sorting. TCRdb recomputed calls from the 5' RACE reads with MiXCR, one row per CDR3 protein. The sample lists around 75,000 distinct CDR3 sequences; roughly 13% were seen once. Specimen: PBMCs, collected at surgery. The receptors were gathered from a male donor with early-stage non-small cell lung cancer.

There are many counts of this clonotype. The CDR3 spells CASSLGDSQNEQYF. CDR3 sequence (DNA): TGCGCCAGCAGCTTGGGGGACTCCCAGAACGAGCAGTACTTC. The rearrangement uses TRBV5-1 and TRBJ2-7; the D gene is possibly TRBD2 (6 bases). Germline CDR1 is SGHRS and CDR2 is YFSETQ. V was cut by 0 bases and J by 5 bases, with 12 bases left in between. This CDR3 is built from 14 residues. Full variable domain (rest looked up from reference TRBV5-1 and TRBJ2-7): KAGVTQTPRYLIKTRGQQVTLSCSPISGHRSVSWYQQTPGQGLQFLFEYFSETQRNKGNFPGRFSGRQFSNSRSEMNVSTLELGDSALYLCASSLGDSQNEQYFGPGTRLTVT.

This clonotype was observed many times. The chain combines TRBV28 with TRBJ1-1; TRBD1 matches 7 bases. Germline trimming cut 5 bases from V and 5 bases from J; bases unmatched to any gene: 5. The germline V gene has CDR1 MDHEN and CDR2 SYDVKM. The CDR3 extends over 13 amino acids. The CDR3 bases are TGTGCCAGCAGTCCGACAGGGTTAACTGAAGCTTTCTTT. Translation: CASSPTGLTEAFF.

This clonotype was picked up many times. The V gene is TRBV5-1, the J gene TRBJ2-2, with 9 bases aligning to TRBD1. Germline loops: CDR1 SGHRS, CDR2 YFSETQ. The trim removed 4 bases at V and 3 bases at J, leaving 4 bases unmatched. The CDR3 is made up of 15 amino acids. The CDR3 here is CASSLGQGDTGELFF. Written as DNA, the CDR3 is TGCGCCAGCAGCCTGGGACAGGGCGACACCGGGGAGCTGTTTTTT.

This clonotype was detected a few times. V gene TRBV5-1 combines with J gene TRBJ2-5, with 7 bases lining up with TRBD1. The V segment lost 5 bases and the J segment 4 bases; nucleotides outside the gene matches: 5. CDR1 and CDR2 from the germline V gene are SGHRS and YFSETQ. The CDR3 loop spans 13 amino acids. The CDR3 DNA reads TGCGCCAGCAGTTTACAGGGGACAGAGACCCAGTACTTC. Its protein product is CASSLQGTETQYF.

This clonotype was picked up a small number of times. The V and J genes are TRBV19 and TRBJ1-1; D gene unclear. The CDR3 is 15 residues long. Germline V gene data show CDR1 as LNHDA and CDR2 as SQIVND (reference sequence). V lost 1 base and J lost 6, with 15 bases in between. CDR3 region: CASSIVGGRSAEAFF. The DNA of the CDR3 is TGTGCCAGTAGTATAGTAGGAGGAAGGTCCGCTGAAGCTTTCTTT. Drawing the rest from reference TRBV19 and TRBJ1-1, the complete variable domain is DGGITQSPKYLFRKEGQNVTLSCEQNLNHDAMYWYRQDPGQGLRLIYYSQIVNDFQKGDIAEGYSVSREKKESFPLTVTSAQKNPTAFYLCASSIVGGRSAEAFFGQGTRLTVV.

This clonotype has a handful of counts. This chain connects TRBV5-1 to TRBJ2-7, with 8 nucleotides matching TRBD1. Trimming removed 3 bases from V and 1 base from J; junction bases left unmatched: 3. CDR3 size: 14 residues. Germline V gene data show CDR1 as SGHRS and CDR2 as YFSETQ. CDR3 in amino acids: CASSWQGASYEQYF. CDR3 bases: TGCGCCAGCAGCTGGCAGGGGGCTTCCTACGAGCAGTACTTC.

As to this clonotype: This may arise from a read error, as a much more abundant clone is one base away. The CDR3 spells CASTQRTGVIGELFF. The CDR3 DNA is TGTGCCAGCACCCAACGGACAGGGGTGATCGGGGAGCTGTTTTTT. This chain joins TRBV7-9 and TRBJ2-2; 9 bases map to TRBD1. J gave up 7 bases and V 7 bases, and 10 bases lay outside the gene matches. The CDR3 spans 15 residues. Per the germline V gene, CDR1 is SEHNR and CDR2 is FQNEAQ (reference sequence).

This clonotype was counted only a few times. The rearrangement joins TRBV7-3 to TRBJ2-1, with TRBD1 matching 7 bases. V shed 5 bases, J shed 7 bases, and the junction held 2 bases outside the gene matches. This CDR3 spans 12 amino acids. CDR1 is SGHTA, CDR2 FQGTGA, per germline. CDR3 nucleotides: TGTGCCAGCAGCCCGGACAGGAATGAGCAGTTCTTC. This translates into CASSPDRNEQFF.

The sample holds a few counts of this clonotype. V is TRBV11-2 and J is TRBJ2-1; TRBD2 aligns across 10 bases. Per germline, CDR1 SGHAT and CDR2 FQNNGV. The CDR3 covers 16 residues. The ends lost 5 bases at V and 0 bases at J; junction bases unmatched: 4. The CDR3 DNA is TGTGCCAGCAGCGGAGGACTAGCGGACTCCTACAATGAGCAGTTCTTC. Residues: CASSGGLADSYNEQFF.

This clonotype turned up a few times. V is TRBV12-3 or TRBV12-4 and J is TRBJ1-1, with D unclear. The CDR3 is 13 residues long. V gave up 6 bases and J gave up 0 bases, with 8 bases separating them. CDR3 nucleotide sequence: TGTGCCAGCAGCTCTCCTCTGAACACTGAAGCTTTCTTT. It specifies CASSSPLNTEAFF.

This clonotype was recorded at least ten times. The chain uses TRBV7-8 and TRBJ1-5; D uncertain. Germline V gene sequence: CDR1 SGHVS, CDR2 FQNEAQ. This CDR3 region has 15 residues. Trimming pared 5 bases from V and 4 bases from J, leaving 15 bases between. DNA for the CDR3: TGTGCCAGCAGCCCCCTGGGAGGGAAGAATCAGCCCCAGCATTTT. Protein sequence: CASSPLGGKNQPQHF. Full variable domain (missing parts from reference TRBV7-8 and TRBJ1-5): GAGVSQSPRYKVAKRGQDVALRCDPISGHVSLFWYQQALGQGPEFLTYFQNEAQLDKSGLPSDRFFAERPEGSVSTLKIQRTQQEDSAVYLCASSPLGGKNQPQHFGDGTRLSIL.

The J gene is TRBJ1-4, the V gene TRBV29-1; D perhaps matches TRBD1 (6 bases). CDR1 is SQVTM, CDR2 ANQGSEA, per germline. Trimming stripped 7 bases from V and 5 bases from J, with 11 bases between. This CDR3 comprises 12 residues. The CDR3 DNA reads TGCAGCGCGGGAGGGGGGAATGAAAAACTGTTTTTT. This sequence encodes CSAGGGNEKLFF.

This chain connects TRBV29-1 to TRBJ1-1; D unresolved. Germline V gene lookup returns CDR1 SQVTM and CDR2 ANQGSEA. There are 11 residues in the CDR3. Trimming removed 4 bases from V and 3 bases from J, with 6 bases in between. The CDR3 is CSVAGDTEAFF. The CDR3 DNA sequence: TGCAGCGTTGCAGGAGACACTGAAGCTTTCTTT.

The chain combines TRBV30 with TRBJ2-5; the D gene is possibly TRBD1 (6 bases). The CDR3 is 13 residues long. Germline V gene lookup returns CDR1 GTSNPN and CDR2 SVGIG (reference sequence). V was trimmed by 4 bases and J by 5 bases, leaving 14 bases between them. The CDR3: CAWTRDRRETQYF. CDR3 in DNA: TGTGCCTGGACCCGCGACAGGAGGGAGACCCAGTACTTC.

This clonotype appeared many times. The chain combines TRBV3-1 with TRBJ2-3; 7 nucleotides match TRBD2. The CDR3 is made up of 14 amino acids. Germline CDR1 reads LGHDT; CDR2 reads YNNKEL (reference sequence). The J segment lost 4 bases and the V segment lost 1 base, leaving 2 bases of the junction unmatched. CDR3 region: CASSQVTSSDTQYF. The CDR3 nucleotides read TGTGCCAGCAGCCAAGTGACTAGCTCAGATACGCAGTATTTT.

This clonotype was found many times. The J gene is TRBJ2-7, the V gene TRBV12-3 or TRBV12-4; 7 bases are shared with TRBD1. The V and J ends lost 7 bases and 2 bases, in that order; junction bases with no gene match: 5. CDR3 length equals 13 residues. The CDR3 DNA follows: TGTGCCAGCAACAGGGGCCCCACCTACGAGCAGTACTTC. Translation gives CASNRGPTYEQYF.

This clonotype was observed a handful of times. V usage is TRBV7-2 and J usage is TRBJ1-4; TRBD1 is a possible D gene (5 bases). V lost 1 base, J lost 6 bases, and 9 bases lay in between. This CDR3 spans 14 amino acids. Looked up from germline, CDR1 is SGHTA and CDR2 is FQGNSA. CDR3 bases: TGTGCCAGCAGCTTAGGTGGGGCCTATGAAAAACTGTTTTTT. Translating gives CASSLGGAYEKLFF.

On this clonotype: A much larger clone differs from this one at a single base, so this may be a read error. Since no conserved phenylalanine or tryptophan closes the CDR3, a read error is the likely cause. The chain recombines TRBV7-2 with TRBJ2-3; the match to TRBD2 covers 7 bases. Germline V gene data show CDR1 as SGHTA and CDR2 as FQGNSA. J was trimmed by 0 bases and V by 0 bases; bases with no gene match: 0. The CDR3 loop spans 15 amino acids. In DNA, the CDR3 is TGTGCCAGCAGCTTAGCCGGGAGGAGCACAGATACGCAGTATTTA. Translation gives CASSLAGRSTDTQYL.

The chain links TRBV20-1 to TRBJ2-7; 7 bases match TRBD1. V lost 3 bases, J lost 2 bases, and 7 bases stayed unmatched. Germline CDR1 DFQATT, CDR2 SNEGSKA (reference sequence). The CDR3 runs to 14 residues. CDR3 in amino acids: CSASPGTATYEQYF. The CDR3 DNA reads TGCAGTGCTAGTCCCGGGACAGCTACCTACGAGCAGTACTTC.

In its sample, this clonotype was seen a few times. The chain couples TRBV7-9 to TRBJ2-7, with 12 positions matching TRBD2. Germline V gene data show CDR1 as SEHNR and CDR2 as FQNEAQ (reference sequence). The CDR3 sequence is 16 residues long. Germline trimming cut 4 bases from V and 2 bases from J; bases unmatched to any gene: 6. CDR3 nucleotides: TGTGCCAGCAGCTACATAACTAGCGGGAGGCCCTACGAGCAGTACTTC. As protein: CASSYITSGRPYEQYF.

Ten or more counts support this clonotype. V usage is TRBV18 and J usage is TRBJ2-1; TRBD1 agrees at 7 bases. With 3 bases clipped from V and 7 bases from J, the junction kept 12 bases outside the gene matches. The CDR3 spans 16 residues. Germline values: CDR1 KGHSH, CDR2 LQKENI. CDR3 nucleotide sequence: TGTGCCAGCTCACCCCTCCCAGGGGGTGGATGGAATGAGCAGTTCTTC. It codes for CASSPLPGGGWNEQFF.

This clonotype was counted only a few times. The gene calls are TRBV19 and TRBJ2-7; D is possibly TRBD1 or TRBD2 (5 bases each). Germline V lookup: CDR1 LNHDA, CDR2 SQIVND (reference sequence). The V gene lost 4 bases and the J gene lost 3 bases, with 16 bases spanning the gap. CDR3 length: 15 amino acids. DNA for the CDR3: TGTGCCAGTAGTACGCCTACCGGGACCTTCTACGAGCAGTACTTC. Translated, it gives CASSTPTGTFYEQYF.

In DNA, the CDR3 is TGCGCCAGCAGCTTAACCGGGACAGGGGGTTACAATGAGCAGTTCTTC. This sequence encodes CASSLTGTGGYNEQFF. V gene TRBV5-1 combines with J gene TRBJ2-1, with 11 bases that match TRBD1. V was clipped by 2 bases and J by 4 bases; unmatched bases: 5. Germline-derived CDR1 and CDR2 are SGHRS and YFSETQ. This CDR3 is built from 16 residues.

This clonotype was recorded many times. The chain recombines TRBV11-1 with TRBJ2-1, with D tentatively TRBD2 (5 bases). The CDR3 runs to 15 residues. Trimming shortened V by 5 bases and J by 5 bases, and 16 bases separated the two germline ends. Germline assignment: CDR1 SGHAT and CDR2 FQDESV (reference sequence). This chain's CDR3 is CASSPGMAGDNEQFF. CDR3 in DNA: TGTGCCAGCAGCCCTGGGATGGCGGGCGACAATGAGCAGTTCTTC.

This clonotype was seen more than once but under ten times. The chain employs TRBV5-1 and TRBJ2-5; the D gene could be TRBD1 or TRBD2 (5 bases each). The CDR3 is 14 residues long. The ends were cut back, 4 bases at V and 2 bases at J, with 12 bases in the middle. The germline CDR1 and CDR2 sequences are SGHRS and YFSETQ. The CDR3 here is CASSPGTYQETQYF. CDR3 in DNA: TGCGCCAGCAGCCCAGGGACCTATCAAGAGACCCAGTACTTC.

Ten or more counts support this clonotype. The J gene is TRBJ2-3, the V gene TRBV29-1, with TRBD1 as a possible D gene (6 bases). This CDR3 region has 12 residues. Germline V lookup: CDR1 SQVTM, CDR2 ANQGSEA. Trimming shortened V by 2 bases and J by 4 bases, and 7 bases separated the two germline ends. The DNA for the CDR3 is TGCAGCGTTGAACAGGGGTCAGATACGCAGTATTTT. This gives the protein CSVEQGSDTQYF.

This chain links TRBV12-3 or TRBV12-4 with TRBJ1-2, with D unclear. The CDR3 contains 13 residues. V lost 5 bases and J 4 bases, leaving 11 bases between the germline ends. The CDR3 DNA reads TGTGCCAGCAGTCTCTTGGTGTCCTATGGCTACACCTTC. It translates to CASSLLVSYGYTF.

V is TRBV19 and J is TRBJ2-1; 9 bases fit TRBD2. CDR1 LNHDA and CDR2 SQIVND come from the germline V gene (reference sequence). V shed 6 bases and J 9 bases; nucleotides not matched to a gene: 9. The CDR3 sequence is 14 residues long. The CDR3 loop is CASRGLVAGAEQFF. The CDR3 nucleotides read TGTGCCAGTAGAGGCCTGGTAGCGGGAGCTGAGCAGTTCTTC.

To note about this clonotype: The junction shows a germline mismatch at one end, possibly a read error. This chain connects TRBV20-1 to TRBJ2-1; no reliable D call. CDR3 size: 15 residues. Germline loops: CDR1 DFQATT, CDR2 SNEGSKA (reference sequence). In DNA form, the CDR3 reads TGCAGTGCCCCCCCGAGGCCTAGTTCCTACAATGAGCAGCTCTTC. Residues: CSAPPRPSSYNEQLF.

This clonotype was seen a handful of times. This rearrangement joins TRBV7-9 to TRBJ1-5; the D is unclear. Trimming left V 5 bases short and J 5 bases short, with 7 bases between. Germline V gives CDR1 SEHNR, CDR2 FQNEAQ (reference sequence). This CDR3 has 12 amino acids. DNA of the CDR3: TGTGCCAGCAGCCCTGGGGATCAGCCCCAGCATTTT. This gives the protein CASSPGDQPQHF.

CDR3 loop: CASSPGTSESTDTQYF. As DNA, the CDR3 is TGTGCCAGCAGTCCCGGGACTAGCGAAAGCACAGATACGCAGTATTTT. The chain carries TRBV6-5 and TRBJ2-3, with 10 positions matching TRBD2. The CDR3 is 16 amino acids. In germline, CDR1 is MNHEY, CDR2 SVGAGI. V dropped 5 bases and J dropped 0; count of bases not matched to a gene: 5.

This clonotype was picked up one time. The V gene is TRBV29-1, the J gene TRBJ2-2, with 7 positions matching TRBD2. Germline-derived CDR1 and CDR2 are SQVTM and ANQGSEA. V lost 4 bases to trimming and J lost 5 bases; unmatched junction nucleotides: 1. CDR3 length: 12 amino acids. CDR3 sequence (DNA): TGCAGCGTTGCCGGGGGGACCGGGGAGCTGTTTTTT. It specifies CSVAGGTGELFF.